These 25 T cell receptor beta chains share one sample of origin, sequenced in a study of blood T cell repertoires in COVID-19 (dated by TCRdb to the early 2020s). Library generation was performed with the immunoSEQ multiplex PCR assay. This immuneACCESS table, as held by TCRdb, lists in-frame sequences with V and J called but not all clones. Of the missing ones, under half trace to an unresolved V gene in checked studies; the others have no known cause. The sample profile shows 250,000 to 350,000 clones; 75% to 90% of them were found once. The ten largest clones take up approximately 0.85% of the sample. Input material: peripheral blood. Receptors were obtained from a woman between 40 and 55 years old who had recovered from COVID-19.

The V and J genes are TRBV18 and TRBJ2-7, with a tentative D call TRBD1 (5 bases). V gave up 2 bases and J gave up 4 bases, with 18 bases separating them. Germline CDR1 reads KGHSH; CDR2 reads LQKENI. The CDR3 loop spans 16 amino acids. Here the CDR3 DNA reads TGTGCCAGCTCACCAAAGGCGACAGCCACCCCGTACGAGCAGTACTTC. It translates to CASSPKATATPYEQYF.

This sequence joins TRBV27 and TRBJ2-7; a weak D match, TRBD2 (6 bases). CDR1 is MNHEY, CDR2 SMNVEV, per germline (reference sequence). The V end lost 5 bases, the J end lost 5 bases, and 19 bases lay between the germline ends. The CDR3 is made up of 15 amino acids. The CDR3 loop reads CASSPSPRGTHEQYF. The CDR3 DNA is TGTGCCAGCAGTCCCTCCCCCCGGGGGACCCACGAGCAGTACTTC.

The chain recombines TRBV6-5 with TRBJ1-2; 7 bases are a match to TRBD1. Trimming took 0 bases from V and 3 from J; bases not matched to a gene: 1. The germline V gene encodes CDR1 MNHEY and CDR2 SVGAGI. CDR3 length equals 14 residues. CDR3 nucleotides: TGTGCCAGCAGTTACTCGACAGGGCACTATGGCTACACCTTC. Protein sequence: CASSYSTGHYGYTF.

To note about this clone: Other DNA sequences from this sample encode an identical CDR3 as well. V and J are TRBV6-5 and TRBJ1-1; tentative D call: TRBD1 (5 bases). CDR1 is MNHEY and CDR2 is SVGAGI in the germline V gene. The CDR3 has 11 amino acids. Trimming removed 7 bases at V and 5 bases at J, with 8 bases between. Written as DNA, the CDR3 is TGTGCCAGCACCGGGGGGACTGAAGCTTTCTTT. This encodes CASTGGTEAFF.

This chain connects TRBV28 to TRBJ1-3, with D possibly being TRBD1 (6 bases). The CDR3 spans 16 residues. V was pared by 8 bases and J by 0 bases, with 17 bases between. Germline CDR1 reads MDHEN; CDR2 reads SYDVKM. The CDR3 sequence: CASRYAGAYSGNTIYF. In DNA, the CDR3 is TGTGCCAGCCGTTATGCAGGGGCGTACTCTGGAAACACCATATATTTT.

The chain couples TRBV9 to TRBJ2-1, with D perhaps matching TRBD2 (6 bases). The CDR3 length is 16 residues. CDR1 and CDR2 from the germline V gene are SGDLS and YYNGEE. V dropped 4 bases and J dropped 3 bases, with 17 bases sitting between them. The chain's CDR3 is CASSPQTAGNYNEQFF. The DNA for the CDR3 is TGTGCCAGCAGCCCCCAAACGGCGGGGAACTACAATGAGCAGTTCTTC.

V and J are TRBV5-1 and TRBJ1-5; 8 bases fit TRBD1. Germline trimming cut 4 bases from V and 7 bases from J; bases unmatched to any gene: 10. The CDR3 covers 15 residues. Germline V gene lookup returns CDR1 SGHRS and CDR2 YFSETQ. In DNA form, the CDR3 reads TGCGCCAGCAGCCCCGATGGACAGGGCGAGCAGCCCCAGCATTTT. Its translation is CASSPDGQGEQPQHF.

The V and J genes are TRBV7-9 and TRBJ1-1; no reliable D call. Trimming shortened V by 2 bases and J by 4 bases, and 11 bases separated the two germline ends. Germline CDR1 SEHNR, CDR2 FQNEAQ (reference sequence). The CDR3 sequence is 14 residues long. This CDR3 reads CASSLLPEGTEAFF. CDR3 nucleotides: TGTGCCAGCAGCTTACTACCTGAGGGCACTGAAGCTTTCTTT.

This sequence joins TRBV5-1 and TRBJ2-7, with 10 bases that match TRBD2. The germline gives CDR1 SGHRS, CDR2 YFSETQ. The CDR3 contains 17 residues. Losses at the gene ends were 0 bases for V and 3 bases for J; bases not matched to a gene: 9. The CDR3 reads CASSLVPGASGSYEQYF. The CDR3 DNA reads TGCGCCAGCAGCTTGGTGCCCGGGGCTAGCGGGAGCTACGAGCAGTACTTC.

V and J are TRBV15 and TRBJ2-7; 9 bases are shared with TRBD1. CDR1 LNHNV and CDR2 YYDKDF come from the germline V gene (reference sequence). CDR3 size: 15 residues. The ends lost 3 bases at V and 4 bases at J; junction bases unmatched: 7. The CDR3 region has the DNA TGTGCCACCAGCAGCGTGGAAGACAGGGGGTACGAGCAGTACTTC. This translates into CATSSVEDRGYEQYF.

The chain has TRBV4-1 and TRBJ2-1; 7 bases are shared with TRBD2. V lost 3 bases to trimming and J lost 7 bases; unmatched junction nucleotides: 12. This CDR3 comprises 16 residues. CDR1 is MGHRA and CDR2 is YSYEKL in the germline V gene. This chain's CDR3 is CASSQAPGLRSNEQFF. CDR3 coding DNA: TGCGCCAGCAGCCAGGCACCGGGACTAAGGTCGAATGAGCAGTTCTTC.

J is TRBJ2-5 and V is TRBV4-1; 9 bases are shared with TRBD2. The V and J ends lost 0 bases and 5 bases, in that order; junction bases with no gene match: 13. Germline V gene data show CDR1 as MGHRA and CDR2 as YSYEKL. The CDR3 sequence is 18 residues long. The CDR3 here is CASSQDKVLAGAEETQYF. The CDR3 DNA sequence: TGCGCCAGCAGCCAAGATAAGGTGTTAGCGGGAGCTGAGGAGACCCAGTACTTC.

The V call is TRBV27, the J call TRBJ1-5, with a tentative D call TRBD1 (6 bases). Germline CDR1 and CDR2: MNHEY and SMNVEV (reference sequence). V was shortened by 5 bases and J by 9 bases, with 17 bases between the two germline ends. This CDR3 spans 14 amino acids. The DNA for the CDR3 is TGTGCCAGCAGTCAGACAGGAGATTATCGGCCCCAGCATTTT. Its protein product is CASSQTGDYRPQHF.

This chain connects TRBV7-9 to TRBJ1-2; 7 bases match TRBD1. V lost 10 bases and J lost 0; bases outside the gene matches: 14. Germline V gene data show CDR1 as SEHNR and CDR2 as FQNEAQ (reference sequence). This CDR3 is built from 16 residues. Here the CDR3 reads CAIQRPPGQANYGYTF. The CDR3 nucleotides are TGTGCCATCCAGCGTCCCCCCGGACAGGCTAACTATGGCTACACCTTC.

The V and J genes are TRBV4-2 and TRBJ2-1; TRBD2 aligns across 7 bases. Germline-derived CDR1 and CDR2 are LGHNA and YNFKEQ. The CDR3 consists of 14 residues. The trim removed 1 base at V and 9 bases at J, leaving 6 bases unmatched. The CDR3: CASSQGGPGGEQFF. CDR3 nucleotide sequence: TGTGCCAGCAGCCAAGGGGGACCGGGGGGTGAGCAGTTCTTC.

The chain uses TRBV6-6 and TRBJ2-3; D may be TRBD2 (5 bases). The CDR3 loop spans 14 amino acids. Deletions cut 9 bases from V and 2 bases from J, with 15 bases between. Germline V gene sequence: CDR1 MNHNY, CDR2 SVGAGI (reference sequence). The CDR3: CASSRAAVTDTQYF. The CDR3 DNA reads as TGTGCCAGTAGTAGGGCAGCGGTCACAGATACGCAGTATTTT.

This clone has just one count. The CDR3 DNA sequence: TGTGCCAGCAGCTTGGCCCGGACTAGCGGGGCCAAAGAGACCCAGTACTTC. This translates into CASSLARTSGAKETQYF. The chain is built from TRBV5-4 and TRBJ2-5; 12 nucleotides agree with TRBD2. The CDR3 is made up of 17 amino acids. Per the germline V gene, CDR1 is SGHNT and CDR2 is YYREEE (reference sequence). The junction had 6 bases not matched to a gene; V was cut back by 0 bases and J by 3 bases.

This rearrangement joins TRBV15 to TRBJ2-1; 14 bases are a match to TRBD2. The junction had 1 base not matched to a gene; V was cut back by 3 bases and J by 3 bases. The germline V gene encodes CDR1 LNHNV and CDR2 YYDKDF (reference sequence). The CDR3 loop spans 16 amino acids. CDR3 loop: CATSRGLAGVYNEQFF. Here the CDR3 DNA reads TGTGCCACCAGCAGGGGACTAGCGGGAGTCTACAATGAGCAGTTCTTC.

This clone has a handful of counts. In nucleotides, the CDR3 is TGTGCCAGCAGGACCAAACCAGGGGGTCCCGGGGAGCTGTTTTTT. Translation: CASRTKPGGPGELFF. The rearrangement uses TRBV2 and TRBJ2-2, with 7 bases lining up with TRBD1. Germline V gene lookup returns CDR1 SNHLY and CDR2 FYNNEI. The CDR3 extends over 15 amino acids. Trimming took 6 bases from V and 6 from J; bases not matched to a gene: 10.

The rearrangement links TRBV10-3 to TRBJ2-2; a possible D gene is TRBD2 (5 bases). Germline lookup yields CDR1 ENHRY and CDR2 SYGVKD. The CDR3 loop spans 17 amino acids. V lost 3 bases, J lost 4 bases, and 18 bases lay in between. CDR3 in amino acids: CAISDHQTIPSTGELFF. As DNA, the CDR3 is TGTGCCATCAGTGACCATCAGACTATTCCGTCCACCGGGGAGCTGTTTTTT.

The J gene is TRBJ2-7, the V gene TRBV9, with 9 bases matching TRBD1. The length of the CDR3 is 13 residues. The V and J ends lost 0 bases and 7 bases, in that order; junction bases with no gene match: 2. Per germline, CDR1 SGDLS and CDR2 YYNGEE. The CDR3 here is CASSVETGGEQYF. The CDR3 nucleotides read TGTGCCAGCAGCGTAGAGACAGGGGGGGAGCAGTACTTC.

In its sample, this clone was seen once. V usage is TRBV30 and J usage is TRBJ1-1, with a possible D match to TRBD1 (6 bases). Germline lookup yields CDR1 GTSNPN and CDR2 SVGIG (reference sequence). V lost 4 bases to trimming and J lost 9 bases, with 15 bases between them. CDR3 length: 12 amino acids. DNA of the CDR3: TGTGCCTGGAATGCCGGGACAAGCCAAGCTTTCTTT. It codes for CAWNAGTSQAFF.

V and J are TRBV3-1 (or the pseudogene TRBV3-2) and TRBJ2-1; 8 positions agree with TRBD2. This CDR3 is built from 15 residues. V shed 2 bases, J shed 5 bases, and the junction held 5 bases outside the gene matches. Germline loops: CDR1 LGHDT, CDR2 YNNKEL (reference sequence). The CDR3, as DNA: TGTGCCAGCAGCCAACGACCAGCGGGGGACAATGAGCAGTTCTTC. Residues: CASSQRPAGDNEQFF.

The V gene is TRBV21-1, the J gene TRBJ2-3; the DNA was not compared with TRBD1, the D call given in the table. TRBV21-1 is noted as a pseudogene. This CDR3 is 15 amino acids long. CDR3 sequence: CASSKAGTGPVTQYF. CDR3 nucleotide sequence: TGTGCCAGCAGCAAAGCTGGGACAGGGCCGGTTACGCAGTATTTT.

This sequence joins TRBV9 and TRBJ2-3, with D perhaps matching TRBD1 (6 bases). Germline CDR1 is SGDLS and CDR2 is YYNGEE. The CDR3 has 15 amino acids. V lost 0 bases and J 3 bases, leaving 11 bases between the germline ends. The CDR3 sequence: CASSVAGQLTDTQYF. CDR3 DNA: TGTGCCAGCAGCGTAGCAGGACAGCTGACAGATACGCAGTATTTT.